Listed below are T cell receptor beta chains from one sample, sequenced in a study of T-cell memory formation after mild COVID-19. Via MiXCR, TCRdb re-called the 5' RACE reads, giving one row per CDR3 protein. The sample carries 50,000 to 70,000 distinct CDR3 sequences, more than 10% recorded once. The sequenced sample was PBMCs or a T cell subset sorted from them (not recorded which). These receptor sequences come from a young man who had mild COVID-19 (a few samples of this study predate the infection). Cell type and time point are not known. The CDR3 runs from the conserved cysteine through the conserved F or W. Each record gives: V gene, D gene, clone size, J gene, CDR3 DNA, CDR3 protein. The D gene is left open where the match is weak. Some rows mark clone size as missing; the rest say once, few, many or name a class of expanded clone.

V: TRBV19; D: -; size: -; J: TRBJ2-2; DNA: TGTGCCAGTACTACCCCGGAAGGCCTGGGGCTGTTTTTT; CDR3: CASTTPEGLGLFF
V: TRBV3-1; D: TRBD1; size: few; J: TRBJ2-3; DNA: TGTGCCAGCAGCCAAGAATGGGGGACAGGACCAGATACGCAGTATTTT; CDR3: CASSQEWGTGPDTQYF
V: TRBV4-1; D: TRBD1; size: many; J: TRBJ2-3; DNA: TGCGCCAGCAGCCTGACTCGACAGGGATCAGATACGCAGTATTTT; CDR3: CASSLTRQGSDTQYF
V: TRBV19; D: -; size: few; J: TRBJ1-1; DNA: TGTGCCAGTAGTAACGTCGGGTTCCCTGAAGCTTTCTTT; CDR3: CASSNVGFPEAFF
V: TRBV7-3; D: TRBD1; size: few; J: TRBJ1-2; DNA: TGTGCCAGCAGCTCCACCCAGGGGGGAGGCGGCTACACCTTC; CDR3: CASSSTQGGGGYTF
V: TRBV7-2; D: TRBD2; size: many; J: TRBJ2-3; DNA: TGTGCCAGCAGCTTACTAGCGGGGGTCCGCACAGATACGCAGTATTTT; CDR3: CASSLLAGVRTDTQYF
V: TRBV29-1; D: -; size: -; J: TRBJ1-4; DNA: TGCAGCGTTGGAGTGGGGAACTATGAAAAACTGTTTTTT; CDR3: CSVGVGNYEKLFF
V: TRBV27; D: TRBD1; size: many; J: TRBJ1-1; DNA: TGTGCCAGCACTCTGACAGGGGGAAACACTGAAGCTTTCTTT; CDR3: CASTLTGGNTEAFF
V: TRBV20-1; D: -; size: -; J: TRBJ1-5; DNA: TGCAGTGCTAGAGGCGTGCTCAATCAGCCCCAGCATTTT; CDR3: CSARGVLNQPQHF
V: TRBV19; D: TRBD1; size: -; J: TRBJ2-2; DNA: TGTGCCAGCTTCGACAGGGGGCGAACCGGGGAGCTGTTTTTT; CDR3: CASFDRGRTGELFF
V: TRBV4-1; D: -; size: -; J: TRBJ1-6; DNA: TGCGCCAGCAGCCATCCAGTGGGCGGTCAAGGTGGCCTCCACTTT; CDR3: CASSHPVGGQGGLHF
V: TRBV7-9; D: -; size: few; J: TRBJ2-1; DNA: TGTGCCAGCAGCTTAGAAGGTGCTGGGAACAATGAGCAGTTCTTC; CDR3: CASSLEGAGNNEQFF
V: TRBV6-6; D: -; size: -; J: TRBJ2-6; DNA: TGTGCCAGCACTAACGACGGCTCTGGGGCCAACGTCCTGACTTTC; CDR3: CASTNDGSGANVLTF
V: TRBV20-1; D: TRBD1; size: many; J: TRBJ2-3; DNA: TGCAGTGCCCCTATGGCAGGGGGCGGTTCAGATACGCAGTATTTT; CDR3: CSAPMAGGGSDTQYF
V: TRBV7-9; D: TRBD1; size: few; J: TRBJ1-1; DNA: TGTGCCAGCAGCTTGCCCGGGACAGGGTTCGCTGAAGCTTTCTTT; CDR3: CASSLPGTGFAEAFF
V: TRBV12-3/TRBV12-4; D: -; size: -; J: TRBJ1-2; DNA: TGTGCCAGCAGCTTGAGGCACCAGATGAATGGCTACACCTTC; CDR3: CASSLRHQMNGYTF
V: TRBV12-3/TRBV12-4; D: -; size: -; J: TRBJ2-4; DNA: TGTGCCAGCAGTTTTCTCGGTGGGTCTGGGGACATTCAGTACTTC; CDR3: CASSFLGGSGDIQYF
V: TRBV2; D: -; size: few; J: TRBJ2-3; DNA: TGTGCCAGCAGTCCCTTTATCGAAGTATTGAGCACAGATACGCAGTATTTT; CDR3: CASSPFIEVLSTDTQYF
V: TRBV27; D: -; size: -; J: TRBJ2-6; DNA: TGTGCCAGCAGTGCCCAGAGGGCTGGGGCCAACGTCCTGACTTTC; CDR3: CASSAQRAGANVLTF
V: TRBV6-6; D: TRBD2; size: -; J: TRBJ2-1; DNA: TGTGCCAGCAGTTACTCTCCTCCTAGCGGGGTGTACAATGAGCAGTTCTTC; CDR3: CASSYSPPSGVYNEQFF
V: TRBV5-1; D: -; size: -; J: TRBJ1-3; DNA: TGCGCCAGCAGCTACCTAGGGGGATACTCTGGAAACACCATATATTTT; CDR3: CASSYLGGYSGNTIYF
V: TRBV5-4; D: TRBD1; size: -; J: TRBJ1-1; DNA: TGTGCCAGCAGCCCACAGGGGCACTTCTGGACTGAAGCTTTCTTT; CDR3: CASSPQGHFWTEAFF
V: TRBV27; D: -; size: -; J: TRBJ1-1; DNA: TGTGCCAGCAGCGGGGGGACCGCGGGGCTGATCGGGAACACTGAAGCTTTCTTT; CDR3: CASSGGTAGLIGNTEAFF
V: TRBV20-1; D: TRBD2; size: -; J: TRBJ2-3; DNA: TGCAGTGCTCGCTCTGAAGCGACTAGCGGGGGACCGACTAGCACAGATACGCAGTATTTT; CDR3: CSARSEATSGGPTSTDTQYF
V: TRBV12-3/TRBV12-4; D: -; size: -; J: TRBJ2-5; DNA: TGTGCCACCCGGTGGGTCCGAGGGTCAGAGACCCAGTACTTC; CDR3: CATRWVRGSETQYF
V: TRBV12-3/TRBV12-4; D: -; size: -; J: TRBJ1-3; DNA: TGTGCCAGCACCAACTCTGGAAACACCATATATTTT; CDR3: CASTNSGNTIYF
V: TRBV5-1; D: -; size: few; J: TRBJ2-1; DNA: TGCGCCAGCAGCAGAGCGGTTCTCTCCTACAATGAGCAGTTCTTC; CDR3: CASSRAVLSYNEQFF
V: TRBV7-2; D: TRBD2; size: many; J: TRBJ2-7; DNA: TGTGCCAGCAGCTCAACTAGCGGGGCTTTCTACGAGCAGTACTTC; CDR3: CASSSTSGAFYEQYF
V: TRBV7-2; D: -; size: many; J: TRBJ1-4; DNA: TGTGCCAGCAGCTTAGGAATCCGGGACATCCTGTTTTTT; CDR3: CASSLGIRDILFF
V: TRBV15; D: TRBD2; size: few; J: TRBJ2-2; DNA: TGTGCCACCAGCAGCCCGGGACTAGCAGGCACCGGGGAGCTGTTTTTT; CDR3: CATSSPGLAGTGELFF
V: TRBV4-1; D: TRBD1; size: -; J: TRBJ1-6; DNA: TGCGCCAGCAGCCCCTGGGGACAGGGGGCTCGTTCACCCCTCCACTTT; CDR3: CASSPWGQGARSPLHF